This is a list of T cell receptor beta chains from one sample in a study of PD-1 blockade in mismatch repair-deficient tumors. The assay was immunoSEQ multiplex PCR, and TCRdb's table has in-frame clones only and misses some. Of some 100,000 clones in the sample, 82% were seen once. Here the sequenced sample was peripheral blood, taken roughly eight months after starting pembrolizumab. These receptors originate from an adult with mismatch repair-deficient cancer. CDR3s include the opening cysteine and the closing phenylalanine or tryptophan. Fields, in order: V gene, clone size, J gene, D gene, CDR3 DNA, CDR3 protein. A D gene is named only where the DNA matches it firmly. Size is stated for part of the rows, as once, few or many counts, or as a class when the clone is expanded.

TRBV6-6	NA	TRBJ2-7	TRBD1	TGTGCCAGCAGTTACTCGTCCGGACAGGGATGGGGCGAGCAGTACTTC	CASSYSSGQGWGEQYF
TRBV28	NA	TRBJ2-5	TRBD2	TGTGCCAGCAGAGGGGTGGGTAGCGGGTTAGAGACCCAGTACTTC	CASRGVGSGLETQYF
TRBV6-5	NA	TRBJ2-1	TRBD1	TGTGCCGCAGGGACAGGGTACAACAATGAGCAGTTCTTC	CAAGTGYNNEQFF
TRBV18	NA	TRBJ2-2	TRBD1	TGTGCCAGCTCCCGCCCAGGCGGACAGGGGAGCACCGGGGAGCTGTTTTTT	CASSRPGGQGSTGELFF
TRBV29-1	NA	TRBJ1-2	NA	TGCAGCGTTGAGGGGGGGGCCACCTTC	CSVEGGATF
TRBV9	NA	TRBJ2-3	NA	TGTGCCAGCAGCCTAAGAGGGGGAGGCGGAACGCAGTATTTT	CASSLRGGGGTQYF
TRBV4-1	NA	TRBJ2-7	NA	TGCGCCAGCAGCCAAGATCTTGCGTCACTAAAGGGTGGCTATTCCTACGAGCAGTACTTC	CASSQDLASLKGGYSYEQYF
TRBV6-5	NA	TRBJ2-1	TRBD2	TGTGCCAGCAGTGCTAGCGGGGGCTCCTACAATGAGCAGTTCTTC	CASSASGGSYNEQFF
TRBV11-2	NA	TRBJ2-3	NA	TGTGCCAGCAGCTTGTTGGGGTGGGATACGCAGTATTTT	CASSLLGWDTQYF
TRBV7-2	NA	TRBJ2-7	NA	TGTGCCAGCAGCTTAGCGAACAGGGTTTCCTACGAGCAGTACTTC	CASSLANRVSYEQYF
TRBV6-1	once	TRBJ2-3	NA	TGTGCCAGCAGTGAAAACAAATTCACAGATACGCAGTATTTT	CASSENKFTDTQYF
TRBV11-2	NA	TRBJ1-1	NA	TGTGCCAGCAGCTCCGGACGTTCCATGGGAGCTTTCTTT	CASSSGRSMGAFF
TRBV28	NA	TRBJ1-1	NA	TGTGCCAGCCCTCCTGGGGACAAGACGTTCACTGAAGCTTTCTTT	CASPPGDKTFTEAFF
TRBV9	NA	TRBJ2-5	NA	TGTGCCAGCAGCTATACCGATCGACAGCAAGAGACCCAGTACTTC	CASSYTDRQQETQYF
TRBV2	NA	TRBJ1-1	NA	TGTGCCAGCAGTGAGTATGGCAGAAACACTGAAGCTTTCTTT	CASSEYGRNTEAFF
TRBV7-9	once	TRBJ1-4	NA	TGTGCCAGCAGCTCCGTAGCTAAGGGGTTTGAAAAACTGTTTTTT	CASSSVAKGFEKLFF
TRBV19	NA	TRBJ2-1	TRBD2	TGTGCCAGTAGTATAGTGGGAGCGGGAGGCCCACAATCGAACAATGAGCAGTTCTTC	CASSIVGAGGPQSNNEQFF
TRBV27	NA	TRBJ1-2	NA	TGTGCCAGCAGCTGGGGACGGTCCGCTGGCTACACCTTC	CASSWGRSAGYTF
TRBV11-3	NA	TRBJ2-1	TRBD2	TGTGCCAGCAGCTTGATGCGGGGGAATGAGCAGTTCTTC	CASSLMRGNEQFF
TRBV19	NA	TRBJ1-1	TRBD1	TGTGCCAGTAGAACAGGGGAACTAGCTGAAGCTTTCTTT	CASRTGELAEAFF
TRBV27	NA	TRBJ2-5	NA	TGTGCCAGCAGTTTACGGTCAGGTGGGGAGACCCAGTACTTC	CASSLRSGGETQYF
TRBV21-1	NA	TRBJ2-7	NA	TGTGCCAGCAGCAAAGTGACAGGGGGGGTCCACGAGCAGTACTTC	CASSKVTGGVHEQYF
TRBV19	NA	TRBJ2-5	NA	TGTGCCAGTAGTTCATTAGCGGAAACGTACCAAGAGACCCAGTACTTC	CASSSLAETYQETQYF
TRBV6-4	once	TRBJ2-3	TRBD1	TGTGCCAGCAGCACAGGGGGAGGCACAGATACGCAGTATTTT	CASSTGGGTDTQYF
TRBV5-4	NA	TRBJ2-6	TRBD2	TGTGCCAGCAGCCCGGGACTAGTATTCACTGGGGCCAACGTCCTGACTTTC	CASSPGLVFTGANVLTF
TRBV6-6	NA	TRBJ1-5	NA	TGTGCCAGCAGCAGACAGGTGAACAATCAGCCCCAGCATTTT	CASSRQVNNQPQHF
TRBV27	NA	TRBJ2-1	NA	TGTGCCAGCAGTTTATCAGCCTCACAGTTATTCTTC	CASSLSASQLFF
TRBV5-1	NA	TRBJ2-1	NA	TGCGCCAGCAGCCCGACGGTGGGAAATGAGCAGTTCTTC	CASSPTVGNEQFF
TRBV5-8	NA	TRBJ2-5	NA	TGTGCCAGCAGCTTTTACGGGACCCAGTACTTC	CASSFYGTQYF
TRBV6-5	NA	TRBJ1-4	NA	TGTGCCAGCAAGAGGGGAAAGAATGAAAAACTGTTTTTT	CASKRGKNEKLFF
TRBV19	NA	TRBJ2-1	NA	TGTGCCAGTAGTAGGGGTATGGGGGAGCAGTTCTTC	CASSRGMGEQFF
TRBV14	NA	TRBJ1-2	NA	TGTGCCAGCACCCCATCTTTGGCTAACTATGGCTACACCTTC	CASTPSLANYGYTF
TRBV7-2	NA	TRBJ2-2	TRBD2	TGTGCCAGCAGCTTAGCGGCTAGCGGGAGTAACACCGGGGAGCTGTTTTTT	CASSLAASGSNTGELFF
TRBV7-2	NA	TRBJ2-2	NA	TGTGCCAGCAACTCCAGGGGCGCCGGGGAGCTGTTTTTT	CASNSRGAGELFF
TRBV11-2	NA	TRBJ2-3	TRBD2	TGTGCCAGCAGCTTAGGCGGGGGTTGGACAGATACGCAGTATTTT	CASSLGGGWTDTQYF
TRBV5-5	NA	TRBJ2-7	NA	TGTGCCAGCAGCTTGGTCGCGGGACGGAGTTACGAGCAGTACTTC	CASSLVAGRSYEQYF
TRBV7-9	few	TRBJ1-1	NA	TGTGCCAGCAGAAAAAAGGGCCCACAGACTGAAGCTTTCTTT	CASRKKGPQTEAFF
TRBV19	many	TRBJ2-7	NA	TGTGCCAGTAGCTGGGGTAGCTCCTACGAGCAGTACTTC	CASSWGSSYEQYF
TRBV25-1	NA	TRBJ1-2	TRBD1	TGTGCCAGCAGCCACGACAGGGGATATGGCTACACCTTC	CASSHDRGYGYTF
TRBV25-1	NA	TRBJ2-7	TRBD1	TGTGCCAGCAGTGAATACGGGACAGGTCAGGCGGAGCAGTACTTC	CASSEYGTGQAEQYF
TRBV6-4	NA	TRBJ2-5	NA	TGTGCCAGCAGTGGAGGGCAGCTAGGGGGGACCCCCGAGACCCAGTACTTC	CASSGGQLGGTPETQYF
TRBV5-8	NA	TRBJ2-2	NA	TGTGCCAGCAGCCGGTCGGACTTCACCGGGGAGCTGTTTTTT	CASSRSDFTGELFF
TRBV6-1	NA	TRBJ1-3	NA	TGTGCCAGCAGTCCCGACAGACACGGAAACACCATATATTTT	CASSPDRHGNTIYF
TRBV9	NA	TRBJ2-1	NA	TGTGCCAGCAGCGTCGAAAATGAGCAGTTCTTC	CASSVENEQFF
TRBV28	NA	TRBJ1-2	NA	TGTGCCAGCAGTTTAATGGCAGCCAAGCGGTCTGGCTACACCTTC	CASSLMAAKRSGYTF
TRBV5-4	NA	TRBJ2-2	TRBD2	TGTGCCAGCAGCGATGGACTAGCGGGGGTCAATTCCGGGGAGCTGTTTTTT	CASSDGLAGVNSGELFF
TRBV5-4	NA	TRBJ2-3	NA	TGTGCCAGCAGCCTTCATATCACAGATACGCAGTATTTT	CASSLHITDTQYF
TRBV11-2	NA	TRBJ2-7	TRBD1	TGTGCCAGCAGCTTACGGGACAGTTCCTACGAGCAGTACTTC	CASSLRDSSYEQYF
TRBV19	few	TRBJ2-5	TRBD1	TGTGCAACTTCGGACAGGCTGGGGGAGACCCAGTACTTC	CATSDRLGETQYF
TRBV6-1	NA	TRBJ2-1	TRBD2	TGTGCCAGCTCGACGGGAGGAAGCTCCTACAATGAGCAGTTCTTC	CASSTGGSSYNEQFF
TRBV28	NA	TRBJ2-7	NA	TGTGCCAGCGCCCTAGGCCGGTACGAGCAGTACTTC	CASALGRYEQYF
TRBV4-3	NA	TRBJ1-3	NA	TGCGCCAGCAGCCGTGGGAGGGATAGCTCTGGAAACACCATATATTTT	CASSRGRDSSGNTIYF